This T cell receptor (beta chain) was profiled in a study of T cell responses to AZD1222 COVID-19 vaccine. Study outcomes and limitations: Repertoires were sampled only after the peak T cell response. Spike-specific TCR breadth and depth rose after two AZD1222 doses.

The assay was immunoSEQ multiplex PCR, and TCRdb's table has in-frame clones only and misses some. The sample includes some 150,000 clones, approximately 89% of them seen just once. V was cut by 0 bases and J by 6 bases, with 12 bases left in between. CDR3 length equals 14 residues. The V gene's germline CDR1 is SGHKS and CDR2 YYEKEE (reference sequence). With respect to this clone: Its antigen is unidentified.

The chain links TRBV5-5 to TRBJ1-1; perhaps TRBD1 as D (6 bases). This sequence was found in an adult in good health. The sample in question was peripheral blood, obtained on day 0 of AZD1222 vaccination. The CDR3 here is CASSLDRVPPEAFF. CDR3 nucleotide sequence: TGTGCCAGCAGCTTGGACAGGGTCCCACCTGAAGCTTTCTTT.